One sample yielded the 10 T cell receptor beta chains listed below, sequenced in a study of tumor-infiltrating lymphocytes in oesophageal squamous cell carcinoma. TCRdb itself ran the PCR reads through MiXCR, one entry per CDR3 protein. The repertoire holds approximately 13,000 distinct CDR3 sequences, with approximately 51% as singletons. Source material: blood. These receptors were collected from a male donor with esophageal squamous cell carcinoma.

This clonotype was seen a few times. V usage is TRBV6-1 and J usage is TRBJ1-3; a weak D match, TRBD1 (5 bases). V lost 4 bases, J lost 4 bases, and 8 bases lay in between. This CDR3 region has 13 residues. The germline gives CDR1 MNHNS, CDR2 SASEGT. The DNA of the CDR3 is TGTGCCAGCAGTGGTGACAGCGGAAACACCATATATTTT. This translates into CASSGDSGNTIYF.

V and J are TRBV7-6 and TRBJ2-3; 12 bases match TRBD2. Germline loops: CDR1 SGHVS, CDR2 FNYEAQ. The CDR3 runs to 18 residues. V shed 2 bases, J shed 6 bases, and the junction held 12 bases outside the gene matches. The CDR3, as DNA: TGTGCCAGCAGCTTAACCCCCCGCCTAGCGGGAGGGCTTGATACGCAGTATTTT. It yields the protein CASSLTPRLAGGLDTQYF. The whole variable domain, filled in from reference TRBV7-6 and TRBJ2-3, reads GAGVSQSPRYKVTKRGQDVALRCDPISGHVSLYWYRQALGQGPEFLTYFNYEAQQDKSGLPNDRFSAERPEGSISTLTIQRTEQRDSAMYRCASSLTPRLAGGLDTQYFGPGTRLTVL.

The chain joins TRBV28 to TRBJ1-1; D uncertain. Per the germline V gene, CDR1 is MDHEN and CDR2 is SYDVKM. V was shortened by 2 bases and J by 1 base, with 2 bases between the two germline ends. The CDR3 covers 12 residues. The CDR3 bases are TGTGCCAGCAGTTTACGGAACACTGAAGCTTTCTTT. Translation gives CASSLRNTEAFF.

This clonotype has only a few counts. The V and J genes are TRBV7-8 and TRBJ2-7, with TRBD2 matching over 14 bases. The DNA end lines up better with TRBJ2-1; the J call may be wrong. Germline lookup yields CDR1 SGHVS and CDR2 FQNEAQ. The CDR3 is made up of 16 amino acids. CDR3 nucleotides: TGTGCCAGCAGCAGATGGACTAGCGGGAGGTACAATGAGCAGTTCTTC. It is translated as CASSRWTSGRYNEQFF.

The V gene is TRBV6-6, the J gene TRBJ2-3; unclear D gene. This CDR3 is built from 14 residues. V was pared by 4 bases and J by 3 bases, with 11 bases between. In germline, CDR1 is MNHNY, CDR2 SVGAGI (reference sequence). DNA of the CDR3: TGTGCCAGCAGTTTACGGACCCCGACAGATACGCAGTATTTT. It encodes CASSLRTPTDTQYF.

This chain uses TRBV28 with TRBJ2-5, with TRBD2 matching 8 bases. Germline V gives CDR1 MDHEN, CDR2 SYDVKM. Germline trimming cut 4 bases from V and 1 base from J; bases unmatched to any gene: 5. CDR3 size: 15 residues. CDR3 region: CASSSQAGVQETQYF. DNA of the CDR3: TGTGCCAGCAGTTCCCAAGCGGGAGTCCAAGAGACCCAGTACTTC.

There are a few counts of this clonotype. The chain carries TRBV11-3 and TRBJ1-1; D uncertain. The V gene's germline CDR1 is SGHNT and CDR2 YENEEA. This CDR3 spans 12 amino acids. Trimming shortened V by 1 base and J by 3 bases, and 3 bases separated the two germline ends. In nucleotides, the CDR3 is TGTGCCAGCAGCTTAGGTGACACTGAAGCTTTCTTT. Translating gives CASSLGDTEAFF.

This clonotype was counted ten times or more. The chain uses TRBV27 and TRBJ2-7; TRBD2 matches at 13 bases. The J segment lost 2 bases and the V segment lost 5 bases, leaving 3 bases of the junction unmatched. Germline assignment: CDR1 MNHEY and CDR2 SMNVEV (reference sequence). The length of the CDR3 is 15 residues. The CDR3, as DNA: TGTGCCAGCAGTGCTACTAGCGGGAGGGCCTACGAGCAGTACTTC. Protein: CASSATSGRAYEQYF.

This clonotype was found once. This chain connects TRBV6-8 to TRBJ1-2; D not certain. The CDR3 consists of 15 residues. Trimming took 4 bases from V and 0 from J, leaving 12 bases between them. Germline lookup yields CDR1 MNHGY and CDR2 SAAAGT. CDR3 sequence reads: CASSSTDITNYGYTF. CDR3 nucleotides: TGTGCCAGCAGTTCCACAGATATCACTAACTATGGCTACACCTTC.

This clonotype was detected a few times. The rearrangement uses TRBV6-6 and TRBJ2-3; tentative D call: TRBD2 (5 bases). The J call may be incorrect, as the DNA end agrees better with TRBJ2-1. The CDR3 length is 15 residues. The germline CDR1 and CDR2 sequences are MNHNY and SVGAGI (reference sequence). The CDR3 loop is CASSLDFSPYNEQFF. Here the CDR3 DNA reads TGTGCCAGCAGTTTGGACTTTTCTCCCTACAATGAGCAGTTCTTC.